The clone carrying this T cell receptor (beta chain) appeared a few times. Its antigen is still unknown. For the second PCR, which ran for about 7 to 11 cycles, a sample-barcoded 5' primer and a J-beta primer mix were used. From the 5' RACE reads, TCRdb called clonotypes with MiXCR, one entry per CDR3 protein. The profile covers 650,000 to 1,000,000 distinct CDR3 sequences, with 36% appearing a single time and roughly 13% taken by the ten largest. The CDR3 spans 15 residues. V gave up 0 bases and J gave up 6 bases, with 12 bases separating them. Looked up from germline, CDR1 is LGHNA and CDR2 is YNFKEQ. This record comes from a study of blood T cells in healthy people across ages. Study-wide context: Per every two T cells, about one barcoded beta molecule was captured by template switching. Findings and limits, study-wide: Unsorted PBMCs blocked a conclusive comparison of naive and antigen-experienced cells. There was a strong correlation between TCR beta diversity and naive T cell percentage.

Total RNA, at least 6 micrograms per sample, was extracted from PBMCs. Sequencing was carried out using blood. This sequence was found in a man younger than 35 in good health. The chain combines TRBV4-2 with TRBJ2-1; maybe TRBD2 (5 bases). The chain's CDR3 is CASSQESQRTNEQFF. The CDR3 bases are TGTGCCAGCAGCCAAGAGTCACAGCGGACCAATGAGCAGTTCTTC.